A single sample is the source of the 19 T cell receptor beta chains below, sequenced in a study of T cells in women clearing cervical HPV infection. Assay used: immunoSEQ multiplex PCR; TCRdb lists only in-frame clones, some missing. This table lists 30,000 to 45,000 clones. Specimen: blood buffy coat. These receptors were collected from a woman between 18 and 70 years old with a cervical HPV16 infection that either progressed to CIN3+ or cleared (not recorded which).

As regards this clone: The read gets to within 3 residues of the CDR3 end, and the germline J gene fills in the rest. The chain is built from TRBV5-1 and TRBJ1-3, with D maybe TRBD1 (6 bases). From germline, CDR1 is SGHRS and CDR2 YFSETQ. V shed 0 bases and J shed 3 bases, with 13 bases lying between them. The CDR3 consists of 16 residues. The CDR3 sequence: CASSLALGARGNTIYF. The DNA read from the CDR3 is TGCGCCAGCAGCTTGGCCCTGGGGGCGCGTGGAAACACC.

Concerning this clone: The junction departs from the called germline gene at one end, perhaps through a read error. The sample contains more than one DNA sequence encoding this CDR3. The DNA read from the CDR3 is TGTGCCTGGAGTCGGACAGGGAGTGGTGGAAACACT. The encoded protein is CAWSRTGSGGNT. Given in full, the CDR3 is CAWSRTGSGGNTIYF. The V gene is TRBV30, the J gene TRBJ1-3; TRBD1 matches 8 bases. Read data end 3 residues before the CDR3 end; the end is taken from the germline J gene. CDR3 length equals 15 residues. Germline V CDR1 and CDR2: GTSNPN, SVGIG (reference sequence).

Details on this clone: The read is 3 residues too short to cover the CDR3 end, so that end is filled in from the germline J gene. The gene calls are TRBV7-9 and TRBJ2-4, with TRBD1 as a possible D gene (5 bases). The germline V gene has CDR1 SEHNR and CDR2 FQNEAQ (reference sequence). The CDR3 has 12 residues. The CDR3 sequence is CASSSAGHGQYF. The sequenced CDR3 bases are TGTGCCAGCAGCTCTGCAGGACATGGT. The whole variable domain, remainder taken from reference TRBV7-9 and TRBJ2-4, is DTGVSQNPRHKITKRGQNVTFRCDPISEHNRLYWYRQTLGQGPEFLTYFQNEAQLEKSRLLSDRFSAERPKGSFSTLEIQRTEQGDSAMYLCASSSAGHGQYFGAGTRLSVL.

Details on this clone: The read ends 3 residues early relative to the CDR3; the germline J gene fills the gap. The rearrangement joins TRBV7-8 to TRBJ1-2; D is possibly TRBD1 (6 bases). The CDR3 runs to 14 residues. Germline V gene data show CDR1 as SGHVS and CDR2 as FQNEAQ. V was cut by 3 bases and J by 3 bases, with 11 bases left in between. The CDR3 bases that were read are TGTGCCAGCAGCTTGAGGGACAATCACTATGGC. Translation gives CASSLRDNHYG. The full CDR3 reads CASSLRDNHYGYTF.

A word on this clone: Read sequence stops 3 residues before the CDR3 end, and the germline J gene provides the missing end. The chain joins TRBV30 to TRBJ2-3, with a tentative D call TRBD1 (6 bases). Germline V gives CDR1 GTSNPN, CDR2 SVGIG (reference sequence). CDR3 length: 12 residues. CDR3 DNA, as far as it was read: TGTGCCTGTGACAGGCGACAAGAGACG. This codes for CACDRRQET. In full, the CDR3 is CACDRRQETQYF.

Concerning this clone: From the germline J gene comes the end of the CDR3, since the read stops 3 residues before it. The chain combines TRBV19 with TRBJ1-4; a possible D gene is TRBD1 (5 bases). CDR1 LNHDA and CDR2 SQIVND come from the germline V gene (reference sequence). The length of the CDR3 is 16 residues. CDR3 residues: CASSISDGSGANVLFF. The CDR3 bases that were read are TGTGCCAGTAGTATATCCGACGGCTCTGGGGCCAACGTA.

On this clone itself: The read ends 3 residues shy of where the CDR3 ends; the end is completed using the germline J gene. The genes are TRBV27 and TRBJ2-3, with 7 nucleotides matching TRBD2. Germline V CDR1 and CDR2: MNHEY, SMNVEV (reference sequence). With V trimmed by 0 bases and J by 2 bases, 2 bases remained unmatched. The CDR3 totals 15 residues. CDR3 protein: CASSLSGGVTDTQYF. The sequenced CDR3 bases are TGTGCCAGCAGTTTATCGGGAGGGGTCACAGATACG.

This CDR3 is CSARALDWRGGGVETQYF. CDR3 DNA (partial): TGCAGTGCTAGAGCCCTGGATTGGCGGGGGGGCGGGGTGGAGACC. V and J are TRBV20-1 and TRBJ2-5; 9 nucleotides align to TRBD2. The CDR3 is cut off 3 residues early in the read; its end comes from the germline J gene. V lost 1 base, J lost 5 bases, and 17 bases stayed unmatched. This CDR3 is 18 amino acids long. The germline CDR1 and CDR2 sequences are DFQATT and SNEGSKA (reference sequence).

In the case of this clone: The read gets to within 3 residues of the CDR3 end, and the germline J gene fills in the rest. The chain couples TRBV20-1 to TRBJ2-3, with 14 bases aligning to TRBD2. Per germline, CDR1 DFQATT and CDR2 SNEGSKA (reference sequence). This CDR3 has 18 amino acids. Incomplete CDR3 DNA: TGCAGTGCTAGAGATCTGGGCGGACTAGCGGGGGGCCAAGAGACG. Protein: CSARDLGGLAGGQET. The whole CDR3 protein is CSARDLGGLAGGQETQYF.

To note about this clone: From the germline J gene comes the end of the CDR3, since the read stops 3 residues before it. The rearrangement joins TRBV20-1 to TRBJ1-5; a possible D gene is TRBD1 (6 bases). The germline V gene encodes CDR1 DFQATT and CDR2 SNEGSKA (reference sequence). Trimming cost V 0 bases and J 4 bases, with 10 bases left between them. The CDR3 spans 14 residues. The CDR3 region is CSARETGWNQPQHF. The covered CDR3 bases are TGCAGTGCTAGAGAGACAGGTTGGAATCAGCCC.

As regards this clone: Relative to the germline gene, one junction end is altered; a read error may explain this. The identical CDR3 is also encoded by other nucleotide sequences in the sample. The CDR3 bases that were read are TGTGCCAGCAGAGGGGACAGGACTCTTAGGAGGTTCTCTGGAAACACG. Translated, it gives CASRGDRTLRRFSGNT. The full CDR3 protein is CASRGDRTLRRFSGNTIYF. This chain connects TRBV2 to TRBJ1-3; 8 positions agree with TRBD1. The read terminates 3 residues before the CDR3 end, so the remaining end is supplied by the germline J gene. The germline V gene has CDR1 SNHLY and CDR2 FYNNEI. This CDR3 is 19 amino acids long.

On this clone: The sequenced fragment ends 3 residues before the CDR3 boundary, so the rest is inferred from the germline J gene. The chain recombines TRBV20-1 with TRBJ2-4; D may be TRBD2 (7 bases). Per germline, CDR1 DFQATT and CDR2 SNEGSKA (reference sequence). CDR3 length: 17 residues. The sequenced CDR3 bases are TGCAGTGCTAGCCCCGTTCGGGGCGGGGGCACCCAAGAGACT. Protein: CSASPVRGGGTQET. The CDR3 reads in full as CSASPVRGGGTQETQYF.

Details on this clone: The read ends 3 residues early relative to the CDR3; the germline J gene fills the gap. The chain is built from TRBV20-1 and TRBJ2-7; 12 bases agree with TRBD2. The CDR3 extends over 16 amino acids. Germline V CDR1 and CDR2: DFQATT, SNEGSKA (reference sequence). V shed 2 bases, J shed 3 bases, and the junction held 8 bases outside the gene matches. The sequenced part of the CDR3 DNA is TGCAGTGCTAGAAGTTCTAGCGGGGGGGCTGGCTACGAG. Its protein product is CSARSSSGGAGYE. The complete CDR3 protein is CSARSSSGGAGYEQYF.

In the case of this clone: The CDR3 extends 3 residues past the end of the read, so its final part is completed from the germline J gene. Other DNA sequences in the sample encode the same CDR3. The chain employs TRBV19 and TRBJ2-7, with 9 nucleotides matching TRBD1. This CDR3 is built from 14 residues. Germline CDR1 and CDR2: LNHDA and SQIVND (reference sequence). With 6 bases clipped from V and 1 base from J, the junction kept 4 bases outside the gene matches. The CDR3 sequence is CASRPGQGSYEQYF. The CDR3 bases that were read are TGTGCCAGTAGACCGGGACAGGGATCCTACGAG. The whole variable domain, filled in from reference TRBV19 and TRBJ2-7, reads DGGITQSPKYLFRKEGQNVTLSCEQNLNHDAMYWYRQDPGQGLRLIYYSQIVNDFQKGDIAEGYSVSREKKESFPLTVTSAQKNPTAFYLCASRPGQGSYEQYFGPGTRLTVT.

As to this clone: The sequence runs out 3 residues before the end of the CDR3; the remainder is reconstructed from the germline J gene. The chain is built from TRBV30 and TRBJ1-6; 9 bases agree with TRBD1. CDR1 is GTSNPN, CDR2 SVGIG, per germline (reference sequence). The CDR3 is 13 amino acids. V dropped 4 bases and J dropped 8; count of bases not matched to a gene: 3. CDR3 DNA, as far as it was read: TGTGCCTGGACGGGACAGGGCTATTCACCC. It codes for CAWTGQGYSP. The complete CDR3 sequence is CAWTGQGYSPLHF.

Comment on this clone: The read ends 3 residues early relative to the CDR3; the germline J gene fills the gap. The V call is TRBV10-1, the J call TRBJ1-2, with D possibly TRBD1 on 5 matching bases. Germline assignment: CDR1 WNHNN and CDR2 SYGVQD (reference sequence). The CDR3 runs 13 residues. CDR3 DNA (partial): TGCGCCAGCAGAGTCCAGGGCCCGGTCGGC. Amino acid sequence: CASRVQGPVG. In full, the CDR3 reads CASRVQGPVGYTF.

In the case of this clone: The observed sequence ends 3 residues before the CDR3 terminus, with the missing tail filled in from the germline J gene. V gene TRBV20-1 combines with J gene TRBJ1-1, with D possibly TRBD1 on 6 matching bases. V lost 3 bases to trimming and J lost 0 bases, with 11 bases between them. Germline V gene sequence: CDR1 DFQATT, CDR2 SNEGSKA (reference sequence). There are 14 residues in the CDR3. The CDR3 loop is CSARIQGMNTEAFF. Partial CDR3 DNA: TGCAGTGCTAGGATACAGGGAATGAACACTGAA.

As concerns this clone: The CDR3 end falls 3 residues outside the read, so it is completed with the germline J gene. The gene calls are TRBV13 and TRBJ1-1; TRBD1 might be the D (5 bases). Trimming left V 0 bases short and J 5 bases short, with 10 bases between. The CDR3 has 14 amino acids. CDR1 is PRHDT, CDR2 FYEKMQ, per germline (reference sequence). The covered CDR3 bases are TGTGCCAGCAGCTTAGGCTCAGGGTTGACTGAA. The encoded protein is CASSLGSGLTE. The CDR3 as a whole reads CASSLGSGLTEAFF.

As for this clone: The read is 3 residues too short to cover the CDR3 end, so that end is filled in from the germline J gene. The J gene is TRBJ1-6, the V gene TRBV5-1; D possibly corresponds to TRBD1 (6 bases). Trimming took off 0 bases at V and 10 bases at J, with 11 bases between the two ends. Per germline, CDR1 SGHRS and CDR2 YFSETQ. The CDR3 is 14 residues long. The DNA read from the CDR3 is TGCGCCAGCAGCTTGGGACAGGTAGCATCACCC. This sequence encodes CASSLGQVASP. The CDR3, in full, reads CASSLGQVASPLHF.